This TCR beta chain is drawn from a study of T-cell memory formation after mild COVID-19. About the research overall: Largely donor-specific TCR clusters were found.

Notes on the study in general: Balance between CD4 and CD8 was seen in clones contracting day 15 to 85, and a CD4+ lean was seen in later expanders. Some SARS-CoV-2-responding clones were already detected in memory before infection.

The germline V gene has CDR1 MNHNS and CDR2 SASEGT. V shed 6 bases and J shed 6 bases, with 5 bases lying between them. This CDR3 has 11 amino acids. This clonotype was observed a few times. Its antigen remains unidentified. TCRdb reanalysed the 5' RACE reads using MiXCR and keeps one entry per CDR3 protein. The sample lists about 450,000 distinct CDR3 sequences; 20% to 30% were seen once. Sequencing was carried out using PBMCs or a T cell subset sorted from them (not recorded which). This clonotype was sampled from an adult woman who had mild COVID-19 (a few samples of this study predate the infection). Cell type and time point are not known. The V and J genes are TRBV6-1 and TRBJ2-2; D gene ambiguous. The CDR3 region is CASRLPGELFF. The CDR3 region has the DNA TGTGCCAGCAGATTACCCGGGGAGCTGTTTTTT.